This paragraph reports one T cell receptor (beta chain). This record comes from a study of OX40 agonist ivuxolimab in advanced cancers. Trimming cost V 1 base and J 1 base, with 12 bases left between them. Germline loops: CDR1 SGHVS, CDR2 FNYEAQ. This CDR3 contains 16 residues. The method was immunoSEQ multiplex PCR; TCRdb's version includes in-frame clones alone and lacks a portion of them. Counted here are approximately 62,000 clones, about 92% occurring once; the ten biggest clones make up around an eighth. Specimen: CD4+ or CD8+ T cells sorted from blood, collected in a trial of the OX40 agonist ivuxolimab. The chain joins TRBV7-6 to TRBJ2-3; tentatively, D is TRBD2 (7 bases). This sequence was found in an adult with an advanced solid tumor such as melanoma, head and neck, liver or kidney cancer. In nucleotides, the CDR3 is TGTGCCAGCAGCTTAGGGGGAGGGGGACGCACAGATACGCAGTATTTT. Translating gives CASSLGGGGRTDTQYF.